This TCR beta chain was obtained from a study of cytomegalovirus exposure and HLA in healthy donors. Notes on this clone: The antigen is not known.

Between the trimmed V and J ends, which lost 5 bases and 7 bases, there was a span of 14 bases. CDR3 length: 14 residues. The V gene's germline CDR1 is MDHEN and CDR2 SYDVKM. In the PCR, 60 Vbeta and 13 Jbeta primers were used. Sequencing was performed with immunoSEQ multiplex PCR; in TCRdb, only in-frame clones are kept and a portion is missing. The sample holds under 200,000 clones, roughly 87% seen once. Whole-study findings and limits: Later work found that TCR association rates differed between HLA loci; DRB1 had the most and HLA-C the fewest. Three CMV-associated chains proved CMV antigen-specific in vitro.

The source material was PBMCs. The TCR was taken from a woman between 45 and 60 years old in good health and CMV-seronegative. The chain uses TRBV28 and TRBJ1-4; D perhaps matches TRBD1 (5 bases). The chain's CDR3 is CASSPRLGLEKLFF. In nucleotides, the CDR3 is TGTGCCAGCAGTCCCCGATTGGGGCTTGAAAAACTGTTTTTT.